This paragraph reports one T cell receptor (beta chain). Its antigen is unknown. A primer matching the constant region was used to make TCR beta cDNA from approximately 500 ng of total RNA. Libraries for TCR beta were built through three nested multiplex PCR rounds, which together made up a slightly modified ARM-PCR procedure. Forward primers for TRBV1-TRBV30 and a C-beta reverse primer served the first two PCR rounds, at about 9 cycles each. TCRdb re-derived calls from the multiplex PCR reads in MiXCR, one entry per CDR3 protein. The sample contains approximately 330,000 distinct CDR3 sequences, approximately 65% of which appear only once. This record belongs to a study of tumor-infiltrating lymphocytes in primary liver carcinoma. At the level of the study: Surgeons resected the patients' primary liver carcinomas.

Germline DNA was also extracted, and blood RNA was taken from unsorted whole blood. Patients were chronically HBV-infected and treatment-naive. General study points: Pairs of tumor regions overlapped more than tumor-adjacent and tumor-blood pairs did.

V was trimmed by 6 bases and J by 6 bases, leaving 18 bases between them. This CDR3 has 14 amino acids. V usage is TRBV12-3 or TRBV12-4 and J usage is TRBJ2-7; a possible D gene is TRBD2 (5 bases). The clonotype originates from a man aged 40-50 years with primary liver carcinoma and hepatitis B virus infection. Sequencing input: peripheral blood. DNA for the CDR3: TGTGCCAGCAGATTGGGAGACCATCCATCCGAGCAGTACTTC. Translated, it gives CASRLGDHPSEQYF.